The 21 T cell receptor beta chains presented below share a single source sample, sequenced in a study of blood T cell repertoires in COVID-19. Here immunoSEQ multiplex PCR was the method, and the copy in TCRdb shows in-frame clones only, minus some. The sample carries approximately 82,000 clones, roughly four fifths recorded once. Sequencing input: peripheral blood. All receptors derive from a man in his forties or fifties with active or convalescent COVID-19.

This clone was seen more than once but under ten times. The chain combines TRBV18 with TRBJ2-1; TRBD2 might be the D (5 bases). Trimming shortened V by 5 bases and J by 3 bases, and 17 bases separated the two germline ends. CDR1 is KGHSH, CDR2 LQKENI, per germline. CDR3 length: 16 amino acids. This CDR3 reads CASSSKLASLYNEQFF. The CDR3 DNA reads TGTGCCAGCTCATCCAAGCTAGCTTCCCTCTACAATGAGCAGTTCTTC.

The chain links TRBV3-1 (or the pseudogene TRBV3-2) to TRBJ2-3; 8 bases align to TRBD2. The CDR3 is made up of 16 amino acids. J was trimmed by 9 bases and V by 0 bases; bases with no gene match: 11. Per germline, CDR1 LGHDT and CDR2 YNNKEL (reference sequence). The CDR3 coding sequence is TGTGCCAGCAGCCAAGATTTCGCGGGGGCGGGGGGCACGCAGTATTTT. Its protein product is CASSQDFAGAGGTQYF.

In its sample, this clone was seen once. This rearrangement joins TRBV9 to TRBJ1-2; D possibly corresponds to TRBD1 (6 bases). Germline values: CDR1 SGDLS, CDR2 YYNGEE. The CDR3 spans 16 residues. Trimming took 4 bases from V and 7 from J, leaving 23 bases between them. CDR3 DNA sequence: TGTGCCAGCAGCCCAAGCGTTCAGGGGCAGGATGGTGGCTACACCTTC. Translation: CASSPSVQGQDGGYTF.

V usage is TRBV6-1 and J usage is TRBJ1-6; D gene ambiguous. The CDR3 totals 11 residues. Germline CDR1 is MNHNS and CDR2 is SASEGT. Trimming cost V 1 base and J 15 bases, with 7 bases left between them. The CDR3 sequence: CASSEGQLLHF. In nucleotides, the CDR3 is TGTGCCAGCAGTGAAGGACAACTCCTCCACTTT.

The genes are TRBV14 and TRBJ2-3; D remains ambiguous. Between the trimmed V and J ends, which lost 4 bases and 5 bases, there was a span of 7 bases. The CDR3 is 12 amino acids. Per germline, CDR1 SGHDN and CDR2 FVKESK. This CDR3 reads CASSPRQDTQYF. The CDR3 nucleotides are TGTGCCAGCAGCCCACGACAAGATACGCAGTATTTT.

The chain joins TRBV10-2 to TRBJ2-5; D gene ambiguous. Trimming removed 6 bases from V and 3 bases from J, with 8 bases in between. Per the germline V gene, CDR1 is WSHSY and CDR2 is SAAADI. The length of the CDR3 is 12 residues. The CDR3 region is CASSFPEETQYF. As DNA, the CDR3 is TGCGCCAGCAGCTTCCCAGAAGAGACCCAGTACTTC.

Only a few counts were recorded for this clone. The chain links TRBV3-1 (or the pseudogene TRBV3-2) to TRBJ1-1; 9 bases are a match to TRBD1. V dropped 4 bases and J dropped 1; count of bases not matched to a gene: 1. CDR1 and CDR2 (germline): LGHDT, YNNKEL (reference sequence). The CDR3 runs to 14 residues. The CDR3 nucleotides are TGTGCCAGCAGCCTGGGACAGGGGAACACTGAAGCTTTCTTT. Amino acid sequence: CASSLGQGNTEAFF.

Only one count was recorded for this clone. The chain joins TRBV7-9 to TRBJ2-5; D is possibly TRBD2 (6 bases). This CDR3 contains 14 residues. The V end was cut by 5 bases, the J end by 2 bases, with 12 bases between. Germline V CDR1 and CDR2: SEHNR, FQNEAQ (reference sequence). For the CDR3, the DNA is TGTGCCAGCAGCATCACCGGGACTCAAGAGACCCAGTACTTC. Protein: CASSITGTQETQYF.

This chain links TRBV13 with TRBJ1-1, with 9 bases matching TRBD1. V shed 3 bases and J 7 bases; nucleotides not matched to a gene: 12. This CDR3 region has 16 residues. The germline V gene has CDR1 PRHDT and CDR2 FYEKMQ (reference sequence). CDR3 in amino acids: CASSFFLDRGGIEAFF. CDR3 DNA: TGTGCCAGCAGCTTCTTTTTGGACAGGGGCGGTATTGAAGCTTTCTTT.

V gene TRBV5-1 combines with J gene TRBJ1-1, with 10 bases matching TRBD1. CDR3 length: 14 amino acids. With V trimmed by 3 bases and J by 4 bases, 3 bases remained unmatched. Germline values: CDR1 SGHRS, CDR2 YFSETQ. In DNA form, the CDR3 reads TGCGCCAGCAGCTCCGGGACAGGGGTCACTGAAGCTTTCTTT. Translated, it gives CASSSGTGVTEAFF.

V usage is TRBV7-2 and J usage is TRBJ2-1, with 10 bases fitting TRBD2. V gave up 5 bases and J gave up 0 bases; unmatched junction bases: 4. The CDR3 runs to 16 residues. Germline V gives CDR1 SGHTA, CDR2 FQGNSA. The CDR3 DNA is TGTGCCAGCAGCAAACTAGCGGGGAGCTCCTACAATGAGCAGTTCTTC. Residues: CASSKLAGSSYNEQFF.

This clone was recorded once. The chain combines TRBV29-1 with TRBJ2-1; 10 bases line up with TRBD2. Germline assignment: CDR1 SQVTM and CDR2 ANQGSEA. CDR3 size: 15 residues. The V segment lost 7 bases and the J segment 9 bases; nucleotides outside the gene matches: 15. The CDR3 spells CSAEGSGGAALEQFF. In DNA, the CDR3 is TGCAGCGCCGAAGGGAGCGGGGGGGCCGCCCTTGAGCAGTTCTTC.

DNA of the CDR3: TGTGCCAGTAGTATTTCTGGGGCCGGCTACACCTTC. This encodes CASSISGAGYTF. The chain carries TRBV19 and TRBJ1-2; D possibly corresponds to TRBD1 (5 bases). Germline V CDR1 and CDR2: LNHDA, SQIVND (reference sequence). The CDR3 spans 12 residues. Trimming stripped 3 bases from V and 8 bases from J, with 10 bases between. The full variable domain, in which reference TRBV19 and TRBJ1-2 provide the parts outside the CDR3, is DGGITQSPKYLFRKEGQNVTLSCEQNLNHDAMYWYRQDPGQGLRLIYYSQIVNDFQKGDIAEGYSVSREKKESFPLTVTSAQKNPTAFYLCASSISGAGYTFGSGTRLTVV.

This chain joins TRBV6-5 and TRBJ2-5; no clear D. This CDR3 comprises 16 residues. V was trimmed by 2 bases and J by 1 base, leaving 14 bases between them. Looked up from germline, CDR1 is MNHEY and CDR2 is SVGAGI. The CDR3: CASSYNVDVSQETQYF. In DNA, the CDR3 is TGTGCCAGCAGTTACAACGTCGATGTCAGCCAAGAGACCCAGTACTTC.

J is TRBJ1-1 and V is TRBV28; the D gene is possibly TRBD1 (6 bases). V lost 5 bases and J 1 base, leaving 17 bases between the germline ends. The CDR3 has 16 amino acids. The germline V gene has CDR1 MDHEN and CDR2 SYDVKM. The CDR3 spells CASSRGPRGGNTEAFF. Written as DNA, the CDR3 is TGTGCCAGCAGTAGAGGACCAAGAGGGGGGAACACTGAAGCTTTCTTT.

The V call is TRBV24-1, the J call TRBJ1-6; TRBD1 matches at 11 bases. V lost 9 bases, J lost 6 bases, and 3 bases stayed unmatched. The CDR3 is 14 amino acids. The germline CDR1 and CDR2 sequences are KGHDR and SFDVKD. CDR3 sequence reads: CATLGQGANSPLHF. In DNA form, the CDR3 reads TGTGCCACCCTTGGACAGGGGGCTAATTCACCCCTCCACTTT.

The chain couples TRBV5-4 to TRBJ1-2; D is unclear. The CDR3 has 13 residues. CDR1 and CDR2 (germline): SGHNT, YYREEE (reference sequence). The V and J ends lost 4 bases and 2 bases respectively, with 9 bases between them. The CDR3 here is CASSREKNYGYTF. The CDR3 DNA is TGTGCCAGCAGCCGGGAGAAGAACTATGGCTACACCTTC.

The V gene is TRBV14, the J gene TRBJ1-6; D is undetermined. V was trimmed by 0 bases and J by 10 bases, leaving 13 bases between them. Per germline, CDR1 SGHDN and CDR2 FVKESK. The CDR3 has 15 amino acids. This CDR3 is CASSQDLRVGSPLHF. The CDR3 nucleotides read TGTGCCAGCAGCCAAGATTTGAGGGTTGGGTCACCCCTCCACTTT.

The chain joins TRBV10-1 to TRBJ2-1, with 13 bases that match TRBD2. The CDR3 length is 16 residues. The germline CDR1 and CDR2 sequences are WNHNN and SYGVQD (reference sequence). The V gene end was trimmed by 3 bases and the J gene end by 8 bases; junction bases not matched to a gene: 7. CDR3 loop: CASSDPRLAGGDEQFF. CDR3 sequence (DNA): TGCGCCAGCAGTGACCCCCGACTAGCGGGGGGCGATGAGCAGTTCTTC.

The genes are TRBV7-2 and TRBJ1-1; 10 nucleotides match TRBD1. After removal of 3 bases from V and 5 bases from J, the junction contained 9 bases not matched to a gene. CDR1 and CDR2 from the germline V gene are SGHTA and FQGNSA. The CDR3 runs 16 residues. The CDR3 DNA follows: TGTGCCAGCAGCTTGGCCGGACAGGGGGTGATGACTGAAGCTTTCTTT. Translating gives CASSLAGQGVMTEAFF.

Only one count was recorded for this clone. The chain carries TRBV7-9 and TRBJ2-7, with 7 bases identical to TRBD1. The CDR3 is 12 residues long. Per germline, CDR1 SEHNR and CDR2 FQNEAQ (reference sequence). The CDR3 DNA is TGTGTTACCCGGGACAGAGTCTACGAGCAGTACGTC. Its translation is CVTRDRVYEQYV.